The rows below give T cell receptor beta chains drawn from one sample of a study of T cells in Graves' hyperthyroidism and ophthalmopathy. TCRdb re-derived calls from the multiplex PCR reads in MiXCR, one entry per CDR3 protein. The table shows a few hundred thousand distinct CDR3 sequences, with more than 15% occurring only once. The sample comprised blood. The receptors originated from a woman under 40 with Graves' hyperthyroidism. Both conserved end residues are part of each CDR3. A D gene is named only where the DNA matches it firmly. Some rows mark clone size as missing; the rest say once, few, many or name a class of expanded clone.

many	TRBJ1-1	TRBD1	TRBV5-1	TGCGCCAGCAGCTTCGGGACAGCCTTAGGTGAAGCTTTCTTT	CASSFGTALGEAFF
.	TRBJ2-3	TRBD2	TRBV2	TGTTCCGGCCTCGGGACTAGCGGATTCACAGATACGCAGTATTTT	CSGLGTSGFTDTQYF
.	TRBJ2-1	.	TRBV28	TGTGCCAGCAGTTTATCCGGGCGTGAGGGGGGACCCCCGGCGTTCTTC	CASSLSGREGGPPAFF
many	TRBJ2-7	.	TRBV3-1	TGTGCCAGCAGCCGGAGCCCGGCACTCGCGTATGACGAGCAGTACTTC	CASSRSPALAYDEQYF
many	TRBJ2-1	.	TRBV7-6	TGTGCCAGCAGCGCCCCCTCGGTGATGGGAAATGGTCGATACAATGAGCAGTTCTTC	CASSAPSVMGNGRYNEQFF
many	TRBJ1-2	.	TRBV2	TGTGCCAGCATCGGGGGCATTTATGGCTACACCTTC	CASIGGIYGYTF
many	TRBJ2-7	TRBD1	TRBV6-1	TGTGCCAGCTCAGAACAGGGGTACGAGCAGTACTTC	CASSEQGYEQYF
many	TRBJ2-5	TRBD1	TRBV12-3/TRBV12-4	TGTGCCAGCAATCTGGACAGGGGGAGTTCGACCCAGTACTTC	CASNLDRGSSTQYF
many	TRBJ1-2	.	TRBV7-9	TGTGCCAGCAGCTTGGGGGGGTCTCTCTCCTATGGCTACACCTTC	CASSLGGSLSYGYTF
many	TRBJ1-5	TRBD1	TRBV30	TGTGCCTTACGACAGGGGAGCAATCAGCCCCAGCATTTT	CALRQGSNQPQHF
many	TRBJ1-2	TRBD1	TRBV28	TGTGCCAGCTTAAGGGACAGGGCGAGCCTATACTACACCTTC	CASLRDRASLYYTF
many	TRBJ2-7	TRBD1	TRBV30	TGTGCCTGGAGTAAGGGACAGGGCTACGAGCAGTACTTC	CAWSKGQGYEQYF
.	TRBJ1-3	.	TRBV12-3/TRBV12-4	TGTGCCAGCAGTTTCAGGGGCCCGCTCGGAGGAAACACCATATATTTT	CASSFRGPLGGNTIYF
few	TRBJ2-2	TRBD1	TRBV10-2	TGCGCCAGCAGAACGGGACAGATCACCGGGGAGCTGTTTTTT	CASRTGQITGELFF
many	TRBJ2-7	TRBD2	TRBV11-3	TGTGCCAGCAGCCCTAGGACTAGCGGGACTGACGAGCAGTACTTC	CASSPRTSGTDEQYF
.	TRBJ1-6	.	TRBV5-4	TGTGCCAGCAGCTTGGAATGGCACCAGAATTCACCCCTCCACTTT	CASSLEWHQNSPLHF
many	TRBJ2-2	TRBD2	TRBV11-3	TGTGCCAGCAGCACAGCGGGAGGGCCGTTCGGGGAGCTGTTTTTT	CASSTAGGPFGELFF
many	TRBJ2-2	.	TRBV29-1	TGCAGCGTTGAGACGGACGGCAACACCGGGGAGCTGTTTTTT	CSVETDGNTGELFF
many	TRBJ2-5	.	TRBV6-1	TGTGCCAGCAGTGAGGGACATCAAGAGACCCAGTACTTC	CASSEGHQETQYF
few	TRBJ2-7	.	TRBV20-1	TGCAGTGCTAGTCGGGGGTTGCGCTACGAGCAGTACTTC	CSASRGLRYEQYF
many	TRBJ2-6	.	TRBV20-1	TGCAGTGCTAGGATCGGGAGTTCTGGGGCCAACGTCCTGACTTTC	CSARIGSSGANVLTF
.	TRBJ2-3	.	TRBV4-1	TGCGCCAGCAGCCGGCGATTGGGAGCTAGTGGGCCAGATACGCAGTATTTT	CASSRRLGASGPDTQYF
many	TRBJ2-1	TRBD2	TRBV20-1	TGCAGTGCTAGGGGGGGACTAGCGGGACCCAATGAGCAGTTCTTC	CSARGGLAGPNEQFF
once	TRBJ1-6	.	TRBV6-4	TGTGCCAGCAGTGTGGAGTTCCATTCACCCCTCCACTTT	CASSVEFHSPLHF
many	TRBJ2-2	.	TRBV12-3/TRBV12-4	TGTGCCAGCAGTTTAGAAGGCGGAGAGAACACCGGGGAGCTGTTTTTT	CASSLEGGENTGELFF
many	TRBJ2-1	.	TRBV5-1	TGCGCCAGCAGCCCGAATGCGGATAGTGAGCAGTTCTTC	CASSPNADSEQFF
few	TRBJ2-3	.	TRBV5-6	TGTGCCAGCAGCTTGGACAGGGACTCCACAGATACGCAGTATTTT	CASSLDRDSTDTQYF
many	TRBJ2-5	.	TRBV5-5	TGTGCCAGCAGATTTAGCGTTTCAGAGACCCAGTACTTC	CASRFSVSETQYF
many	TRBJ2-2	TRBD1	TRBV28	TGTGCCAGCAGCTCATCTTCGACAGGGCGAATAGTGGCCGGGGAGCTGTTTTTT	CASSSSSTGRIVAGELFF
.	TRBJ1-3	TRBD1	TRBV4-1	TGCGCCAGCAGCCAAGTAAGGTCGGGACAGGGTGGAAACACCATATATTTT	CASSQVRSGQGGNTIYF
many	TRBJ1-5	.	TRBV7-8	TGTGCCAGCAGCTTAGGTGGGGGGGATCAGCCCCAGCATTTT	CASSLGGGDQPQHF
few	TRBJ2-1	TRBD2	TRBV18	TGTGCCAGCTCTGTTGGACTAGGCAACAATGAGCAGTTCTTC	CASSVGLGNNEQFF
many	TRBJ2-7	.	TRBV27	TGTGCCAGCAGTTCTCCTCTTAGGTCTTACGAGCAGTACTTC	CASSSPLRSYEQYF
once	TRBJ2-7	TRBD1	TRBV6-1	TGTGCCAGCAGCGATACCGGGACAGGGGGTGTCGAATCCTACGAGCAGTACTTC	CASSDTGTGGVESYEQYF
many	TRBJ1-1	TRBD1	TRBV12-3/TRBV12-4	TGTGCCAGCAGTTTCGGGACAGGGGTAGTTGAAGCTTTCTTT	CASSFGTGVVEAFF
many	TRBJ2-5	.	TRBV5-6	TGTGCCAGCAGCACAGACGTTCAAGAGACCCAGTACTTC	CASSTDVQETQYF
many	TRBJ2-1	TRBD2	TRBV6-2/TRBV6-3	TGTGCCAGCAGTTATAATCTAGCGGGAGTTCGGATGGCATTCAATGAGCAGTTCTTC	CASSYNLAGVRMAFNEQFF
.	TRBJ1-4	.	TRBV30	TGTGCCTGGAGTGTAAAGCCGGACTTCGACGAAAAACTGTTTTTT	CAWSVKPDFDEKLFF
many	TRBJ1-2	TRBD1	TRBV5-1	TGCGCCAGCAGCTTGGACCAGGGGGGCGCCTATGGCTACACCTTC	CASSLDQGGAYGYTF
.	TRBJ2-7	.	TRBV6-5	TGTGCCAGCAGTTACGGGGGGAGCGGCGAGCAGTACTTC	CASSYGGSGEQYF
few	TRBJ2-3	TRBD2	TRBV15	TGTGCCACCAGGGGCGGGAGGGCCGGTATCGCAGATACGCAGTATTTT	CATRGGRAGIADTQYF
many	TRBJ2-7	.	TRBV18	TGTGCCAGCTCACCACACCCGGCGTACGAGCAGTACTTC	CASSPHPAYEQYF
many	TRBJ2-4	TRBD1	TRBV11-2	TGTGCCAGCAGCTTAGGGGACAGGGGTTGGAGTGACATTCAGTACTTC	CASSLGDRGWSDIQYF
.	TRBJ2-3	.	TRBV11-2	TGTGCCAGCAGCTCCGGGTGGTCCGATACGCAGTATTTT	CASSSGWSDTQYF
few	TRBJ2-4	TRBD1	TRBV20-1	TGCAGTGCTAGAGCTAGGACAGGGGGCGGCAAAAACATTCAGTACTTC	CSARARTGGGKNIQYF
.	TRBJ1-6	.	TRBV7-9	TGTGCCAGCAGCTTATTGGGCGGCGGAAATTCACCCCTCCACTTT	CASSLLGGGNSPLHF
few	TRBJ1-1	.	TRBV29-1	TGCAGCGTTGAAATTACCTTAGTCGCCACGGGAACTGAAGCTTTCTTT	CSVEITLVATGTEAFF
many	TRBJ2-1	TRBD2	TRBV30	TGTGCCTGGAGTGTCACGCGGGAGGGCGAGCAGTTCTTC	CAWSVTREGEQFF
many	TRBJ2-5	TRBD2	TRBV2	TGTGCCAGCAGTAAGCGGCTAGCGGGAGATGAGACCCAGTACTTC	CASSKRLAGDETQYF
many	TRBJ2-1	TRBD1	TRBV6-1	TGTGCCAGCAGCCCGGGACAGGGTGCTGTACATGAGCAGTTCTTC	CASSPGQGAVHEQFF